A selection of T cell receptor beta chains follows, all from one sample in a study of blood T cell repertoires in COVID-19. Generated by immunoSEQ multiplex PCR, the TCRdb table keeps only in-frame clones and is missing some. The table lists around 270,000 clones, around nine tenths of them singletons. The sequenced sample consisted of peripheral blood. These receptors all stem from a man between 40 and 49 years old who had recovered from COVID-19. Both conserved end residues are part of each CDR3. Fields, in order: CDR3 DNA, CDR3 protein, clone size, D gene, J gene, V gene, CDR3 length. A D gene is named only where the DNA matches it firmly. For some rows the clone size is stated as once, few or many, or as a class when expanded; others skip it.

CDR3 DNA: TGTGCAAGTCGCCCCGTTAGCGGGGGACCATCCTACGAGCAGTACTTC
CDR3 protein: CASRPVSGGPSYEQYF
clone size: NA
D gene: NA
J gene: TRBJ2-7
V gene: TRBV12-2
CDR3 length: 16

CDR3 DNA: TGTGCCAGCAGCTTATCGGGACTAGATTCCGAGCAGTACTTC
CDR3 protein: CASSLSGLDSEQYF
clone size: NA
D gene: TRBD2
J gene: TRBJ2-7
V gene: TRBV7-6
CDR3 length: 14

CDR3 DNA: TGTGCCAGCAGCGCGACTGAGGGGGTGCACTATGGCTACACCTTC
CDR3 protein: CASSATEGVHYGYTF
clone size: few
D gene: NA
J gene: TRBJ1-2
V gene: TRBV9
CDR3 length: 15

CDR3 DNA: TGTGCCTCCAGATCCCCGATAGCTAGGTACAATGAGCAGTTCTTC
CDR3 protein: CASRSPIARYNEQFF
clone size: NA
D gene: NA
J gene: TRBJ2-1
V gene: TRBV19
CDR3 length: 15

CDR3 DNA: TGTGCCAGCAGTAGACAGGGTCTTGGGGAGACCCAGTACTTC
CDR3 protein: CASSRQGLGETQYF
clone size: NA
D gene: TRBD1
J gene: TRBJ2-5
V gene: TRBV27
CDR3 length: 14

CDR3 DNA: TGTGCCAGCAGCGGACTTCGGCGGGGGGGCGCTGAGCAGTTCTTC
CDR3 protein: CASSGLRRGGAEQFF
clone size: NA
D gene: TRBD2
J gene: TRBJ2-1
V gene: TRBV14
CDR3 length: 15

CDR3 DNA: TGTGCCAGCAGGTTGATAGCGGGGTGGGATGAGCAGTTCTTC
CDR3 protein: CASRLIAGWDEQFF
clone size: once
D gene: TRBD2
J gene: TRBJ2-1
V gene: TRBV6-5
CDR3 length: 14

CDR3 DNA: TGCAGCGTTTTCCCGCAGGATTTCTCCTACGAGCAGTACTTC
CDR3 protein: CSVFPQDFSYEQYF
clone size: NA
D gene: NA
J gene: TRBJ2-7
V gene: TRBV29-1
CDR3 length: 14

CDR3 DNA: TGTGCCAGCTCCCCTGCGAAGGGAGTAGGCTCAGGCAATCAGCCCCAGCATTTT
CDR3 protein: CASSPAKGVGSGNQPQHF
clone size: NA
D gene: NA
J gene: TRBJ1-5
V gene: TRBV18
CDR3 length: 18

CDR3 DNA: TGTGCCAGCAGCCTACGAGGACAGTATGGCTACACCTTC
CDR3 protein: CASSLRGQYGYTF
clone size: NA
D gene: NA
J gene: TRBJ1-2
V gene: TRBV7-2
CDR3 length: 13

CDR3 DNA: TGTGCCAGCAGCCGAGGCACCGGGGAGCTGTTTTTT
CDR3 protein: CASSRGTGELFF
clone size: NA
D gene: NA
J gene: TRBJ2-2
V gene: TRBV3-1/TRBV3-2
CDR3 length: 12

CDR3 DNA: TGTGCCAGCAGTTACAGCGGGGGGCCCCACAATGAGCAGTTCTTC
CDR3 protein: CASSYSGGPHNEQFF
clone size: NA
D gene: TRBD2
J gene: TRBJ2-1
V gene: TRBV6-2/TRBV6-3
CDR3 length: 15

CDR3 DNA: TGCGCCAGCAGCTTGGGGCAGGGCGTGCGTGGCTACACCTTC
CDR3 protein: CASSLGQGVRGYTF
clone size: few
D gene: NA
J gene: TRBJ1-2
V gene: TRBV5-1
CDR3 length: 14

CDR3 DNA: TGTGCCAGCAGCTCACCTGGGACTAGCGGGGGGGCGGTCACAGATACGCAGTATTTT
CDR3 protein: CASSSPGTSGGAVTDTQYF
clone size: NA
D gene: TRBD2
J gene: TRBJ2-3
V gene: TRBV5-4
CDR3 length: 19

CDR3 DNA: TGTGCCAGCAGCTTTCGCGGGGGGGCTAGCACAGATACGCAGTATTTT
CDR3 protein: CASSFRGGASTDTQYF
clone size: once
D gene: TRBD2
J gene: TRBJ2-3
V gene: TRBV7-2
CDR3 length: 16

CDR3 DNA: TGTGCCAGCAGTGAAGACAGGGGAGGTGGCTACACCTTC
CDR3 protein: CASSEDRGGGYTF
clone size: NA
D gene: TRBD1
J gene: TRBJ1-2
V gene: TRBV2
CDR3 length: 13

CDR3 DNA: TGCGCCAGCAGCCAGGGACTAGCGGGAGCGCGGGGCACAGATACGCAGTATTTT
CDR3 protein: CASSQGLAGARGTDTQYF
clone size: NA
D gene: TRBD2
J gene: TRBJ2-3
V gene: TRBV4-3
CDR3 length: 18

CDR3 DNA: TGTGCCAGCAGCTTTATCGGCCCGGGGACAGGGGGCATCGCTTACGAGCAGTACTTC
CDR3 protein: CASSFIGPGTGGIAYEQYF
clone size: NA
D gene: TRBD1
J gene: TRBJ2-7
V gene: TRBV7-6
CDR3 length: 19

CDR3 DNA: TGCAGTGCTAGTTTGCAGGGGAACACTGAAGCTTTCTTT
CDR3 protein: CSASLQGNTEAFF
clone size: NA
D gene: NA
J gene: TRBJ1-1
V gene: TRBV20-1
CDR3 length: 13

CDR3 DNA: TGTGCCAGCAGCTGGGGTCGGGGGGCTAGCGGTTACAATGAGCAGTTCTTC
CDR3 protein: CASSWGRGASGYNEQFF
clone size: NA
D gene: NA
J gene: TRBJ2-1
V gene: TRBV11-2
CDR3 length: 17

CDR3 DNA: TGTGCCAGCAGCTCAGAGGTAACGGCCCAGTACTTC
CDR3 protein: CASSSEVTAQYF
clone size: NA
D gene: NA
J gene: TRBJ2-5
V gene: TRBV7-9
CDR3 length: 12

CDR3 DNA: TGTGCCAGTAGTGGACGGGGACAGGGGAATTACTACGAGCAGTACTTC
CDR3 protein: CASSGRGQGNYYEQYF
clone size: NA
D gene: TRBD1
J gene: TRBJ2-7
V gene: TRBV19
CDR3 length: 16

CDR3 DNA: TGTGCCAGCAGACTAGCGGGGGGGAGAGATACGCAGTATTTT
CDR3 protein: CASRLAGGRDTQYF
clone size: NA
D gene: TRBD2
J gene: TRBJ2-3
V gene: TRBV6-5
CDR3 length: 14

CDR3 DNA: TGTGCCAGCAGTTTCGAGTGGCGGGTTCCCTACAATGAGCAGTTCTTC
CDR3 protein: CASSFEWRVPYNEQFF
clone size: NA
D gene: NA
J gene: TRBJ2-1
V gene: TRBV28
CDR3 length: 16

CDR3 DNA: TGCGCCAGCAGCCAAGGCGGGACAGGGGGCCTCTCGGCCGGGGAGCTGTTTTTT
CDR3 protein: CASSQGGTGGLSAGELFF
clone size: NA
D gene: TRBD1
J gene: TRBJ2-2
V gene: TRBV4-3
CDR3 length: 18

CDR3 DNA: TGCGCCAGCAGCTTGCCTGGCGGTGCTTCAACCTACGAGCAGTACTTC
CDR3 protein: CASSLPGGASTYEQYF
clone size: NA
D gene: NA
J gene: TRBJ2-7
V gene: TRBV5-1
CDR3 length: 16

CDR3 DNA: TGTGCCAGCACATGGGGCAGTCTGAACACTGAAGCTTTCTTT
CDR3 protein: CASTWGSLNTEAFF
clone size: large
D gene: NA
J gene: TRBJ1-1
V gene: TRBV25-1
CDR3 length: 14

CDR3 DNA: TGTGCCAGCTCACCTACGGGACTTCAGAGGTCAAATACGCAGTATTTT
CDR3 protein: CASSPTGLQRSNTQYF
clone size: NA
D gene: NA
J gene: TRBJ2-3
V gene: TRBV18
CDR3 length: 16

CDR3 DNA: TGTGCCAGCAGGGACGCGGGACAGGGGTCAGGCGAGCAGTACTTC
CDR3 protein: CASRDAGQGSGEQYF
clone size: once
D gene: TRBD1
J gene: TRBJ2-7
V gene: TRBV6-5
CDR3 length: 15

CDR3 DNA: TGTGCCAGCAGACGACAGGGGTGGCTTGGCTACACCTTC
CDR3 protein: CASRRQGWLGYTF
clone size: NA
D gene: TRBD1
J gene: TRBJ1-2
V gene: TRBV12-3/TRBV12-4
CDR3 length: 13

CDR3 DNA: TGTGCCAGCAGGGGGCAAGCGGGAGGCCCCCACGAGCAGTACTTC
CDR3 protein: CASRGQAGGPHEQYF
clone size: once
D gene: TRBD2
J gene: TRBJ2-7
V gene: TRBV6-5
CDR3 length: 15